This T cell receptor beta chain was profiled in a study of blood T cells in healthy people across ages. Study-wide points: Fewer expanded clones and more diversity marked long-lived versus aged donors. Naive T cell percentage showed a strong correlation with the diversity of TCR beta.

Remarks on this clonotype: Its antigen is unidentified.

A second PCR of about 7 to 12 cycles used a sample-barcoded 5' primer and a J-beta primer mix. Template switching added a 12-random-nucleotide identifier to every cDNA molecule. Per-sample output comprised a minimum of 2.5 million paired-end reads containing CDR3. TCRdb re-analysed the 5' RACE reads in MiXCR, keeping a single row per CDR3 protein. The sample consists of about 720,000 distinct CDR3 sequences, about 20% of them appearing once. Germline V gene data show CDR1 as SGHRS and CDR2 as YFSETQ. There are 15 residues in the CDR3. The V end was cut by 4 bases, the J end by 0 bases, with 10 bases between.

This sequence was found in a man between 70 and 80 years old in good health. The chain is built from TRBV5-1 and TRBJ1-4; D not resolved. The sequenced sample was blood. CDR3 DNA: TGCGCCAGCAGCCCGGGCCCACCAACTAATGAAAAACTGTTTTTT. Encoded protein: CASSPGPPTNEKLFF.